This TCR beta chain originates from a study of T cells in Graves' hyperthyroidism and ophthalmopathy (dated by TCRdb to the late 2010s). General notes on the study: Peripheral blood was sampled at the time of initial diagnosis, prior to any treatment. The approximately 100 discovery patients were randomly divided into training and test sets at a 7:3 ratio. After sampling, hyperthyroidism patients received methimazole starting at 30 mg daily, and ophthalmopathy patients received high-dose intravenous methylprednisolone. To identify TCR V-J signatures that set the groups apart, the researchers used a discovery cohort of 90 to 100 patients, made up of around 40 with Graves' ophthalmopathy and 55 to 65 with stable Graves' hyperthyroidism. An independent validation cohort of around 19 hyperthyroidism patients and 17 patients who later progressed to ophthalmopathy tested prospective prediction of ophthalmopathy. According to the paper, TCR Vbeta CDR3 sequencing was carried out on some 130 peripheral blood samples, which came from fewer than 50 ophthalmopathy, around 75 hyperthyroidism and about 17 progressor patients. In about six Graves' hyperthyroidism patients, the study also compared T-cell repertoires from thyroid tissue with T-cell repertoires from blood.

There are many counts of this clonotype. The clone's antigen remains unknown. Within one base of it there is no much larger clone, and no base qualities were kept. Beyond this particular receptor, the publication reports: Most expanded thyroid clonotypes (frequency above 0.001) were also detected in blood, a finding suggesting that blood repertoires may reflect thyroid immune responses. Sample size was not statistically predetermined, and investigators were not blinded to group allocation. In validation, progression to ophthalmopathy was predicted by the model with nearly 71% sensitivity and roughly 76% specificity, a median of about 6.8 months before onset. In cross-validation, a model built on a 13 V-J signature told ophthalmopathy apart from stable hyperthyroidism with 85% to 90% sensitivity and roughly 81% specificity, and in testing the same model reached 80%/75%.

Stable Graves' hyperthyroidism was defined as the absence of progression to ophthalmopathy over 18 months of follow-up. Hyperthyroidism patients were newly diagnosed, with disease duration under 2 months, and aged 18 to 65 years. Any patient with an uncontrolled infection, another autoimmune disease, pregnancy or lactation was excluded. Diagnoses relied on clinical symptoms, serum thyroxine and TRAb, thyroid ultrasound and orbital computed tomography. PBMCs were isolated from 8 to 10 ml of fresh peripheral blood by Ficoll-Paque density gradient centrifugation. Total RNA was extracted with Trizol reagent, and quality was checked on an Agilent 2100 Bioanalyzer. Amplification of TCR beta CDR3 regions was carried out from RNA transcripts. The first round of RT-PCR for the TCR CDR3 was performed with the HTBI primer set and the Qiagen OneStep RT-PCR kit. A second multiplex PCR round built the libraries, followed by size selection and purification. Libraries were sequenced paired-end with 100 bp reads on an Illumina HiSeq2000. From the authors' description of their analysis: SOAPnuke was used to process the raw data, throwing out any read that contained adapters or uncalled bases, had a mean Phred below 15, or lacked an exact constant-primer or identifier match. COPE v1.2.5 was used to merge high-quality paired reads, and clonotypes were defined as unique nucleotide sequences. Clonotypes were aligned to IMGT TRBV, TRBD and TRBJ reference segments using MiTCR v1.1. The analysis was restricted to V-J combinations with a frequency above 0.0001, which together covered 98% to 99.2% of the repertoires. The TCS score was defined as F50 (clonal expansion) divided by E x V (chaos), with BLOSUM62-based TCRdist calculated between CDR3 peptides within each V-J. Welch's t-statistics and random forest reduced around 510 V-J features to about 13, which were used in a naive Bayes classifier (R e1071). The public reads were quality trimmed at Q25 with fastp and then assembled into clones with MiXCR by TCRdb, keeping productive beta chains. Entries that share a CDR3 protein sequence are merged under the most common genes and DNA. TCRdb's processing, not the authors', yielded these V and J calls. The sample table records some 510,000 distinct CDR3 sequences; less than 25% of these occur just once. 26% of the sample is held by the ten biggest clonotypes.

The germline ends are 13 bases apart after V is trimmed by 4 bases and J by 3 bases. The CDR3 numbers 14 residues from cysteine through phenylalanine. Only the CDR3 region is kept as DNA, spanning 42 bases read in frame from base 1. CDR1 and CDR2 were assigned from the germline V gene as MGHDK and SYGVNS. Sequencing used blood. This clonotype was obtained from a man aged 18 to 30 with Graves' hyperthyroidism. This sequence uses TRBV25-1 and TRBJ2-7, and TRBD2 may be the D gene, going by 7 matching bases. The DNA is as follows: TGTGCCAGCAGTGGGCGGGGGCCGGGCTACGAGCAGTACTTC. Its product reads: CASSGRGPGYEQYF.